The clone carrying this T cell receptor beta chain was observed at least ten times. Its specificity is unknown. The V end was cut by 1 base, the J end by 3 bases, with 10 bases between. The CDR3 covers 14 residues. Germline V lookup: CDR1 LNHDA, CDR2 SQIVND (reference sequence). Each CDR3 protein is one row after TCRdb ran MiXCR on the 5' RACE reads. The data show approximately 30,000 distinct CDR3 sequences, about 4% seen once. This sample was included in a study of neurological immune-mediated disorders. Findings of the study overall: The expanded clones of different subjects shared no CDR3 amino acid sequences (suggesting private repertoires in all groups). Multiple sclerosis patients had less TCR clonal expansion than even healthy controls, unlike HTLV-1-associated myelopathy.

The sorted libraries were prepared using about a million CD4+ or CD8+ T cells that had themselves been sorted. Sequencing was carried out using CD4+ T cells from blood. The chain recombines TRBV19 with TRBJ2-7, with D possibly TRBD1 on 6 matching bases. The TCR sequence derives from a woman in her thirties or forties in good health. The CDR3 bases are TGTGCCAGTAGTATAGGGGGGACATACTACGAGCAGTACTTC. Translating it yields CASSIGGTYYEQYF. The complete variable domain, with remaining parts taken from reference TRBV19 and TRBJ2-7, reads DGGITQSPKYLFRKEGQNVTLSCEQNLNHDAMYWYRQDPGQGLRLIYYSQIVNDFQKGDIAEGYSVSREKKESFPLTVTSAQKNPTAFYLCASSIGGTYYEQYFGPGTRLTVT.